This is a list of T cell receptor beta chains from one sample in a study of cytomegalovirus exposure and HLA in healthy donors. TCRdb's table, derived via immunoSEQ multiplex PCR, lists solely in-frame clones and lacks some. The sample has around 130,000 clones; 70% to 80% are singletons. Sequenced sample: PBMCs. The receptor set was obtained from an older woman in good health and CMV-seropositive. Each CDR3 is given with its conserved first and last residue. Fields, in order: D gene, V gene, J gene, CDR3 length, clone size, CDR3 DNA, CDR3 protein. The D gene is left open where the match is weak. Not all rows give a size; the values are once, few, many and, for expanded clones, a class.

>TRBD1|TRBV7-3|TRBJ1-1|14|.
TGTGCCAGCAGATCGACAGGGGCAAACACTGAAGCTTTCTTT
CASRSTGANTEAFF
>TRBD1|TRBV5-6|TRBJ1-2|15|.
TGTGCCAGCAGGGGACAGGGGGCGAAGTTTCAAGGCTACACCTTC
CASRGQGAKFQGYTF
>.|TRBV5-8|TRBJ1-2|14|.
TGTGCCAGCAGCTTGGGTCAGGGCCTCTATGGCTACACCTTC
CASSLGQGLYGYTF
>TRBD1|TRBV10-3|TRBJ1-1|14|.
TGTGCCATCCATGGGACAGGCTCTAACACTGAAGCTTTCTTT
CAIHGTGSNTEAFF
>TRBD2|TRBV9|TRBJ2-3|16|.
TGTGCCAGCAGCGTAGAGCTAGCGGGGATCACAGATACGCAGTATTTT
CASSVELAGITDTQYF
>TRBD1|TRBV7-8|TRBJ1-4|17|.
TGTGCCAGCAGCTTAGACCCCCCCAGGGGGACTAATGAAAAACTGTTTTTT
CASSLDPPRGTNEKLFF
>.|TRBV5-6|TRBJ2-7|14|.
TGTGCCAGCACTCCCGGGACTGGCTCCTACGAGCAGTACTTC
CASTPGTGSYEQYF
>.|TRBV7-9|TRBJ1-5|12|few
TGTGCCACGGAGTTGGGCAATCAGCCCCAGCATTTT
CATELGNQPQHF
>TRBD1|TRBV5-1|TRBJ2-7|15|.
TGCGCCAGCAGCGTTGCGGGACAGGAGACCTACGAGCAGTACTTC
CASSVAGQETYEQYF
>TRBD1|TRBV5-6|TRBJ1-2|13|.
TGTGCCAGCAGCTTGGGTGACAGGGATGGCTACACCTTC
CASSLGDRDGYTF
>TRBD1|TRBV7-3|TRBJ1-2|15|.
TGTGCCAGCAGCCCCAAGACAGGGGGCAACGGTGGCTACACCTTC
CASSPKTGGNGGYTF
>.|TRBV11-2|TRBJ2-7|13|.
TGTGCCAGCAGCTTAGATCTCGGACAGCGAAAGTACTTC
CASSLDLGQRKYF
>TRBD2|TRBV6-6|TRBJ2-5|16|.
TGTGCCAGCAGCCCCCGCCGGGGGGGACTCGGAGAGACCCAGTACTTC
CASSPRRGGLGETQYF
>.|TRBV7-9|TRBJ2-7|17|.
TGTGCCAGCAGCCCCGCCCTGGGGGCAGGTGGCTCCTACGAGCAGTACTTC
CASSPALGAGGSYEQYF
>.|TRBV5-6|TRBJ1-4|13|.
TGTGCCAGCACCTCCGGGGGTCGAGAAAAACTGTTTTTT
CASTSGGREKLFF
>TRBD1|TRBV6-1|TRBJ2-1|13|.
TGTGCCAGCAACATGGGACAGTGGAATGAGCAGTTCTTC
CASNMGQWNEQFF
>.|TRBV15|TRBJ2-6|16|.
TGTGCCACCAGCAGAGGGCGGGGAGTTGGGGCCAACGTCCTGACTTTC
CATSRGRGVGANVLTF
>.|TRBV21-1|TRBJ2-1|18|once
TGTGCCAGCAGCAAAAGTCCCCTCCCAGGGGGCTCCTACAATGAGCAGTTCTTC
CASSKSPLPGGSYNEQFF
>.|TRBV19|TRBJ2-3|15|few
TGTGCCAGTACCTTGGAGGGGGGGGTAGCAGATACGCAGTATTTT
CASTLEGGVADTQYF
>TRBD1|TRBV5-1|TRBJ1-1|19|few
TGCGCCAGCAGTTATGTGGTCGGGACAGAACTCTGGGGGAACACTGAAGCTTTCTTT
CASSYVVGTELWGNTEAFF
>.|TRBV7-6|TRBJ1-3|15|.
TGTGCCAGCAGCCGCTACAGGGACTCTGGAAACACCATATATTTT
CASSRYRDSGNTIYF
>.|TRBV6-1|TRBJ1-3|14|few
TGTGCCAGCAGTGAATCAGACTCTGGAAACACCATATATTTT
CASSESDSGNTIYF
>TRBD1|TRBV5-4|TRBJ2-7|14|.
TGTGCCAGCAGCCCAACAGGGGACTCCTACGAGCAGTACTTC
CASSPTGDSYEQYF
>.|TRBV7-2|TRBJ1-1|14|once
TGTGCCAGCAGCCGATCGCTCCGAGTCCCCGGAGCTTTCTTT
CASSRSLRVPGAFF
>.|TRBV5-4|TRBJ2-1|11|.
TGTGCCAGCAGACTTTACAATGAGCAGTTCTTC
CASRLYNEQFF
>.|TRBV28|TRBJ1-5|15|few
TGTGCCAGCAGCATTGGGACACTTAGCAATCAGCCCCAGCATTTT
CASSIGTLSNQPQHF
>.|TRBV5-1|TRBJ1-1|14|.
TGCGCCAGCAGCTTTGGGACACTGAACACTGAAGCTTTCTTT
CASSFGTLNTEAFF
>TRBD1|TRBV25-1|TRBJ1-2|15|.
TGTGCCAGCAGTGAATCCAACAGGGGTCACTATGGCTACACCTTC
CASSESNRGHYGYTF
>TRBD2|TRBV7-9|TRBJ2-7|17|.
TGTGCCAGCAGCTATAGCGGGGTAGCGGGGTGGTCCTACGAGCAGTACTTC
CASSYSGVAGWSYEQYF
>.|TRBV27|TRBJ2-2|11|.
TGTGCCAGCAGTTCCCTGGGGGAGCTGTTTTTT
CASSSLGELFF
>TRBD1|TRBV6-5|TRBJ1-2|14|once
TGTGCCAGCAGTTACCGGACAGGGTACAATGGCTACACCTTC
CASSYRTGYNGYTF
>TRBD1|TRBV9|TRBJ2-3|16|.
TGTGCCAGCAGCGTAGACTCGGGACAGGGGTCGACTCCGCAGTATTTT
CASSVDSGQGSTPQYF
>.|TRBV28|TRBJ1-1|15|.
TGTGCCAGCAGGAGAGACAGAAGCATGAACACTGAAGCTTTCTTT
CASRRDRSMNTEAFF
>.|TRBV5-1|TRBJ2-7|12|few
TGCGCCAGCAGCTCACAGGGCTACGAGCAGTACTTC
CASSSQGYEQYF
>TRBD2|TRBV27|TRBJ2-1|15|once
TGTGCCAGCAGTATACTAGCGGGAGCGGGAGGTGAGCAGTTCTTC
CASSILAGAGGEQFF
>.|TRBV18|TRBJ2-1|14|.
TGTGCCAGCTCACCTCAGGCCTCCTACAATGAGCAGTTCTTC
CASSPQASYNEQFF
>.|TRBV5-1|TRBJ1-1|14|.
TGCGCCAGCAGCACCGGACACCTGAACACTGAAGCTTTCTTT
CASSTGHLNTEAFF
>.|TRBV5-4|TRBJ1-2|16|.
TGTGCCAGCAGCCCCCTGGGACAAACTTCTAACTATGGCTACACCTTC
CASSPLGQTSNYGYTF
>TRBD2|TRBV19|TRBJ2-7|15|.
TGTGCCAGTAGTATTGCCGGACATTCGGGAGGCGAGCAGTACTTC
CASSIAGHSGGEQYF
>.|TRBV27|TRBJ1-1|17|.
TGTGCCAGCAGAAGATTTTTGAGGGGGTTAGGGGACACTGAAGCTTTCTTT
CASRRFLRGLGDTEAFF
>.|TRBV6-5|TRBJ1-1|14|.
TGTGCCACCTTGGGCAGGGGCGGGAACACTGAAGCTTTCTTT
CATLGRGGNTEAFF
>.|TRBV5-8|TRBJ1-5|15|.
TGTGCCAGCAGCATACTGAGCGGGGACAATCAGCCCCAGCATTTT
CASSILSGDNQPQHF
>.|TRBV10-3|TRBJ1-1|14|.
TGTGCCATCAGACGACCCGACATTGGCACTGAAGCTTTCTTT
CAIRRPDIGTEAFF
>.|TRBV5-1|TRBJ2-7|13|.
TGCGCCAGCAGTATAGGGACATCCAACGAGCAGTACTTC
CASSIGTSNEQYF
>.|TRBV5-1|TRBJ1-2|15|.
TGCGCCAGCAGCTTGGCTAGACCCACTAACTATGGCTACACCTTC
CASSLARPTNYGYTF
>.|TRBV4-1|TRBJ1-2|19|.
TGCGCCAGCAGCCAAGAAACAACCCCAACAGGGACGACTAACTATGGCTACACCTTC
CASSQETTPTGTTNYGYTF
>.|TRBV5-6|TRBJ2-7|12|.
TGTGCCAGCAGCTTGTATTCCTACGAGCAGTACTTC
CASSLYSYEQYF
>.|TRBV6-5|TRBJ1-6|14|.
TGTGCCAGCGGCCAGACACAGGGTAATTCACCCCTCCACTTT
CASGQTQGNSPLHF
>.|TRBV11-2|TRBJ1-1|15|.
TGTGCCAGCAGCCCATGGACACAGGGGAACACTGAAGCTTTCTTT
CASSPWTQGNTEAFF
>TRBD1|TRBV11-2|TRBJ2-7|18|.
TGTGCCAGCAGCTTTAGAAGTACCGGGACAGGGATCTCCTACGAGCAGTACTTC
CASSFRSTGTGISYEQYF
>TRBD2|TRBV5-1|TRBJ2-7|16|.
TGCGCCAGCAGCTTGGGTAGCGGGGGGAGCTCCTACGAGCAGTACTTC
CASSLGSGGSSYEQYF
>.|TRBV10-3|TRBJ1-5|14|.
TGTGCCATCAGTGTGGAGACCGGCAATCAGCCCCAGCATTTT
CAISVETGNQPQHF
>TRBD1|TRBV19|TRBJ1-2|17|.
TGTGCCAGTAGTAACTACCTCGGACAGGGTCCGATAGATGGCTACACCTTC
CASSNYLGQGPIDGYTF